Listed below are T cell receptor beta chains from one sample, sequenced in a study of response to subunit inactivated influenza vaccine. TCRdb processed the RT-PCR reads anew with MiXCR; each CDR3 protein has one entry. The repertoire holds more than 500,000 distinct CDR3 sequences, over 9% seen once, with approximately 11% in the top ten. The sample was also reused in another study, on T cells expressing NK-cell markers.

The sample consisted of PBMCs from blood, taken on the day of vaccination. Receptors were obtained from a man aged 50 to 59 who received an inactivated influenza vaccine. Both conserved end residues are part of each CDR3. A D gene is named only where the DNA matches it firmly. Clone size is not always given. Where it is, it says once, few, many or a class for expanded clones.

. | TRBJ2-5 | TRBV15 | few | TGTGCCACCAGCAGACCCCAGCGGAGGAGTCTCGCGACCCAGTACTTC | CATSRPQRRSLATQYF
TRBD2 | TRBJ2-3 | TRBV14 | many | TGTGCCAGCAGCCAGACTAGCGGACTCTGGGATACGCAGTATTTT | CASSQTSGLWDTQYF
. | TRBJ1-5 | TRBV6-2/TRBV6-3 | few | TGTGCCAGCAGTGTACAGGGACTCGGCAATCAGCCCCAGCATTTT | CASSVQGLGNQPQHF
. | TRBJ1-2 | TRBV5-1 | . | TGCGCCAGCAGCTTGGGTGGCAGGGAGTATGGCTACACCTTC | CASSLGGREYGYTF
TRBD1 | TRBJ1-1 | TRBV5-1 | few | TGCGCCAGCAGCTTGGCGGACAGGGAAATCGCTGAAGCTTTCTTT | CASSLADREIAEAFF
. | TRBJ2-3 | TRBV5-1 | . | TGCGCCAGCAGCTTGGGACTCACAGATAGGCAGTATTTT | CASSLGLTDRQYF
TRBD1 | TRBJ2-7 | TRBV28 | many | TGTGCCAGCAGTTTCCTGTACCGGGACAGGAAGCAGTACTTC | CASSFLYRDRKQYF
TRBD1 | TRBJ2-5 | TRBV13 | few | TGTGCCAGCAGCCCTCCCACCGGGACAGGGGACTTGACCCAGTACTTC | CASSPPTGTGDLTQYF
. | TRBJ2-2 | TRBV12-3/TRBV12-4 | . | TGTGCCAGCAGTTTCCCAGGGACGAACACCGGGGAGCTGTTTTTT | CASSFPGTNTGELFF
TRBD2 | TRBJ2-1 | TRBV4-1 | . | TGCGCCAGCAGCCAAGAATATGGGACTAGCGGGGGGCGACTCTCCTACAATGAGCAGTTCTTC | CASSQEYGTSGGRLSYNEQFF
. | TRBJ2-1 | TRBV7-2 | . | TGTGCCAGCAGCTCCTACAGGTTCCAGTTCTTC | CASSSYRFQFF
. | TRBJ2-7 | TRBV6-5 | few | TGTGCCAGCAGTTACGGGGGGCTGATCGACGAGCAGTACTTC | CASSYGGLIDEQYF
. | TRBJ2-5 | TRBV7-2 | . | TGTGCCAGCAGGTGGAAGACATACCAAGAGACCCAGTACTTC | CASRWKTYQETQYF